The rows below give T cell receptor beta chains drawn from one sample of a study of HIV-infected children after antiretroviral therapy interruption. TCRdb recomputed calls from the 3' RACE reads with MiXCR, one row per CDR3 protein. The table lists about 89,000 distinct CDR3 sequences, around 6.9% of them singletons. The starting material was CD45RA+ CD4+ T cells from PBMCs, pooled from several time points, obtained from a donor given antiretroviral therapy, either interrupted or continuous. Receptors originate from a pool of human donors with HIV. CDR3s include the opening cysteine and the closing phenylalanine or tryptophan. The order of the fields is J gene, V gene, clone size, D gene, CDR3 DNA, CDR3 protein. The D gene is left open where the match is weak. Clone size appears in some rows only: once, few, many, or a class for an expanded clone.

>TRBJ2-3|TRBV7-3|many|TRBD2
TGTGCCAGCAGCTTCCCGCCGATCCTCCATCTAGCGGGGGGGCGGGCCCACAAGACAGATACGCAGTATTTT
CASSFPPILHLAGGRAHKTDTQYF
>TRBJ1-2|TRBV28|many|.
TGTGCCAGCAGTTTAGTGGGTGTGGGGGGCTACACCTTC
CASSLVGVGGYTF
>TRBJ2-2|TRBV10-1|many|TRBD1
TGCGCCATAAGCCCCTCTCCGGGACAGGGGAACACCGGGGAGCTGTTTTTT
CAISPSPGQGNTGELFF
>TRBJ1-5|TRBV5-1|many|.
TGCGCCAGCAGCTTGATCGGGAGTCAGCCCCAGCATTTT
CASSLIGSQPQHF
>TRBJ2-4|TRBV3-1|many|TRBD1
TGTGCCAGCAGCCAAGAAAGGTACAGGGGTGGAGACATTCAGTACTTC
CASSQERYRGGDIQYF
>TRBJ2-1|TRBV29-1|few|TRBD1
TGCAGCTCTCGGGCGGGACAGGGGGCTGGAGAGCAGTTCTTC
CSSRAGQGAGEQFF
>TRBJ1-2|TRBV12-3/TRBV12-4|many|.
TGTGCCAGCAGTTTTCAGGGCGACTATGGCTACACCTTC
CASSFQGDYGYTF
>TRBJ2-1|TRBV11-3|.|.
TGTGCCAGCAGCCCGGGACAAGATAACAATGAGCAGTTCTTC
CASSPGQDNNEQFF
>TRBJ1-1|TRBV18|.|.
TGTGCCAGCTCTACCACGGAGGGGACTGAAGCTTTCTTT
CASSTTEGTEAFF
>TRBJ2-7|TRBV7-9|many|TRBD1
TGTGCCAGCAGCCACCCAAGAAAAGGACAGGGGTTAAACGAGCAGTACTTC
CASSHPRKGQGLNEQYF
>TRBJ1-3|TRBV28|many|.
TGTGCCAGCAGCGCCCCAAGCTCTGGAAACACCATATATTTT
CASSAPSSGNTIYF
>TRBJ1-2|TRBV6-4|few|TRBD1
TGTGCCAGCAGTCCGGGGACAGGGAAAATTCGTTATGGCTACACCTTC
CASSPGTGKIRYGYTF
>TRBJ2-6|TRBV12-3/TRBV12-4|few|.
TGTGCCAGCAATCCGTTTTCTGGGGCCAACGTCCTGACTTTC
CASNPFSGANVLTF
>TRBJ2-1|TRBV27|many|.
TGTGCCAGCAGTTTAAGGCAAAAAAGCTCCTACAATGAGCAGTTCTTC
CASSLRQKSSYNEQFF
>TRBJ2-3|TRBV5-1|many|.
TGCGCCAGCAGCCAGGAGGGTACGCAGTATTTT
CASSQEGTQYF
>TRBJ1-4|TRBV5-1|many|.
TGCGCCAGCAGCTCGGACACATCTAATGAAAAACTGTTTTTT
CASSSDTSNEKLFF
>TRBJ1-1|TRBV5-5|many|.
TGTGCCAGCAGCCCCTATGAGACAGTGAACACTGAAGCTTTCTTT
CASSPYETVNTEAFF
>TRBJ2-1|TRBV2|many|.
TGTGCCAGCAGCCCCCCTGCTGAGCAGTTCTTC
CASSPPAEQFF
>TRBJ1-2|TRBV20-1|once|TRBD1
TGCAGTGCTAGTGACAGGGTCCTCAGAGGCTACACCTTC
CSASDRVLRGYTF
>TRBJ2-1|TRBV14|many|TRBD1
TGTGCCAGCAGCCAAGAGCTAGGACAGGGAACTAGGTGGTTCTTC
CASSQELGQGTRWFF
>TRBJ2-7|TRBV10-3|many|.
TGTGCCATCAAAAGGAGGGGGGACAGCTACGAGCAGTACTTC
CAIKRRGDSYEQYF
>TRBJ2-1|TRBV3-1|many|TRBD2
TGTGCCAGCAGGCGAGCGGGGGGGCTGCGCAATGAGCAGTTCTTC
CASRRAGGLRNEQFF
>TRBJ2-2|TRBV18|many|.
TGTGCCAGCTCACCGGAAACAGGGAACACCGGGGAGCTGTTTTTT
CASSPETGNTGELFF
>TRBJ2-1|TRBV5-1|many|.
TGCGCCAGCAGCTTGGGGTTACGGGCGAGTTACAATGAGCAGTTCTTC
CASSLGLRASYNEQFF
>TRBJ2-7|TRBV2|many|.
TGTGCCAGCAGTGCGGAACAGAAACCAACCTACGAGCAGTACTTC
CASSAEQKPTYEQYF
>TRBJ2-1|TRBV3-1|few|.
TGTGCCAGCAGCCAATGGGGTTCCACCGCTGAGCAGTTCTTC
CASSQWGSTAEQFF
>TRBJ1-1|TRBV5-1|many|.
TGCGCCAGCAGCTTGGAATCAGGGAACACTGAAGCTTTCTTT
CASSLESGNTEAFF
>TRBJ1-6|TRBV27|many|.
TGTGCCAGCAGTCCCGGGACCGCGTATAATTCACCCCTCCACTTT
CASSPGTAYNSPLHF
>TRBJ2-7|TRBV7-2|many|.
TGTGCCAGCAGCTTAGGAGCAGGGGAAATCTACGAGCAGTACTTC
CASSLGAGEIYEQYF
>TRBJ2-5|TRBV4-1|.|.
TGCGCCAGCAGCCAATTCTCAAAGGAGACCCAGTACTTC
CASSQFSKETQYF
>TRBJ2-3|TRBV19|many|TRBD2
TGTGCCAGTAGTACCAGGACCGGGACTAGCAGCCACACAGATACGCAGTATTTT
CASSTRTGTSSHTDTQYF
>TRBJ2-3|TRBV5-1|many|TRBD2
TGCGCCAGCAGCCCTGGGAGGGCATTTCCAGATACGCAGTATTTT
CASSPGRAFPDTQYF
>TRBJ1-5|TRBV5-6|many|.
TGTGCCAGCAGCTGGAAAGGAGCCCTCAATCAGCCCCAGCATTTT
CASSWKGALNQPQHF
>TRBJ2-2|TRBV5-1|few|.
TGCGCCAGCAGCTTGTTGTCCCAAGGGGCCGGGGAGCTGTTTTTT
CASSLLSQGAGELFF
>TRBJ2-3|TRBV20-1|many|TRBD2
TGCAGTGCTAGAGATTTGATAGCGGGGAGCACAGATACGCAGTATTTT
CSARDLIAGSTDTQYF
>TRBJ1-1|TRBV7-2|many|.
TGTGCCAGCAGCTTAGTTACGCGAGCTTTCTTT
CASSLVTRAFF
>TRBJ1-6|TRBV30|.|TRBD1
TGTGCCTGGAGTCAAAACCGGGGACAGGGGGACGGTTCACCCCTCCACTTT
CAWSQNRGQGDGSPLHF
>TRBJ1-2|TRBV6-5|.|TRBD1
TGTGCCAGCAGTTACTCGAGCAGGGGGAGAGCTAACTATGGCTACACCTTC
CASSYSSRGRANYGYTF
>TRBJ1-2|TRBV5-6|few|.
TGTGCCAGCAGGTCTATCGACCACCAAGGGATGGGGGGCTACACCTTC
CASRSIDHQGMGGYTF
>TRBJ1-1|TRBV12-3/TRBV12-4|.|.
TGTGCCAGCAGTTTGGGTGGGGTAGTCGAAGCTTTCTTT
CASSLGGVVEAFF
>TRBJ1-5|TRBV15|.|.
TGTGCCACCAGTGACCCCAAGGTCCCCCTTCAACCCCAGCATTTT
CATSDPKVPLQPQHF
>TRBJ2-3|TRBV5-1|many|TRBD2
TGCGCCAGCCTAGCGGGGGGCCCCACAGATACGCAGTATTTT
CASLAGGPTDTQYF
>TRBJ1-5|TRBV20-1|few|TRBD1
TGCAGTGCTACCGGGACAGGGAAAGATCAGCCCCAGCATTTT
CSATGTGKDQPQHF
>TRBJ1-2|TRBV20-1|many|.
TGCAGTGCGCCAACTGGGATTCCCTATGGCTACACCTTC
CSAPTGIPYGYTF